Below, 23 T cell receptor beta chains from the same sample are listed, as sequenced in a study of blood T cell repertoires in COVID-19. The table came from immunoSEQ multiplex PCR; TCRdb's copy has only in-frame clones and leaves some out. The sample lists hundreds of thousands of clones; roughly 86% were seen once. Sequences were obtained from peripheral blood. Every receptor here comes from a woman aged 70-85 years with COVID-19, enrolled during active disease.

This clone occurred a few times. The chain carries TRBV29-1 and TRBJ1-1; 7 bases fit TRBD1. Germline CDR1 SQVTM, CDR2 ANQGSEA. The trim removed 6 bases at V and 0 bases at J, leaving 7 bases unmatched. This CDR3 is 14 amino acids long. The CDR3, as DNA: TGCAGCGTATTTATGACAGGGATGAACACTGAAGCTTTCTTT. This sequence encodes CSVFMTGMNTEAFF.

The chain combines TRBV27 with TRBJ1-1; D might be TRBD1 (5 bases). V gave up 3 bases and J gave up 1 base, with 15 bases separating them. The CDR3 extends over 16 amino acids. Germline V gene lookup returns CDR1 MNHEY and CDR2 SMNVEV (reference sequence). DNA for the CDR3: TGTGCCAGCAGTTTCCGGGGGGTGTTAGCGAACACTGAAGCTTTCTTT. Translation: CASSFRGVLANTEAFF.

J is TRBJ2-1 and V is TRBV11-3; maybe TRBD2 (7 bases). The ends were cut back, 3 bases at V and 0 bases at J, with 9 bases in the middle. This CDR3 region has 15 residues. The germline V gene encodes CDR1 SGHNT and CDR2 YENEEA. The CDR3 spells CASSFGGPSYNEQFF. DNA for the CDR3: TGTGCCAGCAGCTTCGGGGGGCCCTCCTACAATGAGCAGTTCTTC.

The rearrangement links TRBV4-1 to TRBJ2-3; 9 bases fit TRBD2. The length of the CDR3 is 13 residues. Trimming at V came to 8 bases and at J to 6 bases, leaving 6 bases not matched to a gene. Germline CDR1 MGHRA, CDR2 YSYEKL. CDR3 in amino acids: CASGVAGDDTQYF. The CDR3 bases are TGCGCCAGCGGCGTAGCGGGGGATGATACGCAGTATTTT.

This clone was counted once. The chain is built from TRBV4-1 and TRBJ1-1; D remains ambiguous. Per the germline V gene, CDR1 is MGHRA and CDR2 is YSYEKL. The length of the CDR3 is 14 residues. Trimming removed 0 bases from V and 1 base from J, with 6 bases in between. CDR3 DNA sequence: TGCGCCAGCAGCCAAGATGGCGGGAACACTGAAGCTTTCTTT. Protein sequence: CASSQDGGNTEAFF.

The V call is TRBV11-2, the J call TRBJ2-7; 8 bases agree with TRBD1. With V trimmed by 5 bases and J by 5 bases, 11 bases remained unmatched. The CDR3 extends over 15 amino acids. The V gene's germline CDR1 is SGHAT and CDR2 FQNNGV. CDR3: CASSLGQGFGDEQYF. The CDR3 coding sequence is TGTGCCAGCAGCCTCGGACAGGGTTTTGGGGACGAGCAGTACTTC. Drawing the rest from reference TRBV11-2 and TRBJ2-7, the complete variable domain is EAGVAQSPRYKIIEKRQSVAFWCNPISGHATLYWYQQILGQGPKLLIQFQNNGVVDDSQLPKDRFSAERLKGVDSTLKIQPAKLEDSAVYLCASSLGQGFGDEQYFGPGTRLTVT.

V usage is TRBV28 and J usage is TRBJ1-5, with 7 bases fitting TRBD1. The junction had 5 bases not matched to a gene; V was cut back by 7 bases and J by 2 bases. The CDR3 length is 14 residues. CDR1 and CDR2 from the germline V gene are MDHEN and SYDVKM. CDR3 loop: CASMVQGGNQPQHF. The CDR3 region has the DNA TGTGCCAGCATGGTGCAGGGGGGCAATCAGCCCCAGCATTTT. The complete variable domain, with remaining parts taken from reference TRBV28 and TRBJ1-5, reads DVKVTQSSRYLVKRTGEKVFLECVQDMDHENMFWYRQDPGLGLRLIYFSYDVKMKEKGDIPEGYSVSREKKERFSLILESASTNQTSMYLCASMVQGGNQPQHFGDGTRLSIL.

The chain joins TRBV2 to TRBJ1-2; TRBD1 matches at 7 bases. CDR1 SNHLY and CDR2 FYNNEI come from the germline V gene. V lost 5 bases and J lost 3; bases outside the gene matches: 9. The CDR3 has 15 amino acids. The CDR3 is CASSPIAGTDYGYTF. The CDR3 DNA sequence: TGTGCCAGCAGTCCCATCGCCGGGACAGACTATGGCTACACCTTC. The full variable domain, with the rest looked up from reference TRBV2 and TRBJ1-2, is EPEVTQTPSHQVTQMGQEVILRCVPISNHLYFYWYRQILGQKVEFLVSFYNNEISEKSEIFDDQFSVERPDGSNFTLKIRSTKLEDSAMYFCASSPIAGTDYGYTFGSGTRLTVV.

This clone was found many times. The chain is built from TRBV2 and TRBJ1-1; 7 bases agree with TRBD1. The CDR3 covers 15 residues. With V trimmed by 7 bases and J by 0 bases, 8 bases remained unmatched. CDR1 is SNHLY, CDR2 FYNNEI, per germline. The CDR3 nucleotides read TGTGCCAGCACAAACAGGGGAACGGTGAACACTGAAGCTTTCTTT. This gives the protein CASTNRGTVNTEAFF.

V and J are TRBV29-1 and TRBJ1-1, with TRBD1 matching 9 bases. Germline CDR1 SQVTM, CDR2 ANQGSEA. This CDR3 has 14 amino acids. After removal of 7 bases from V and 5 bases from J, the junction contained 11 bases not matched to a gene. The CDR3 DNA reads TGCAGCGGCCAAACAGGGGGCAGTGGGACTGAAGCTTTCTTT. Its translation: CSGQTGGSGTEAFF.

V is TRBV20-1 and J is TRBJ2-7, with D uncertain. Trimming cost V 1 base and J 5 bases, with 6 bases left between them. The CDR3 runs 11 residues. Germline CDR1 reads DFQATT; CDR2 reads SNEGSKA (reference sequence). The CDR3 nucleotides are TGCAGTGCTAGAGTCAAAAACGAGCAGTACTTC. Translated, it gives CSARVKNEQYF.

The J gene is TRBJ2-7, the V gene TRBV9; 7 nucleotides agree with TRBD2. There are 15 residues in the CDR3. V shed 1 base and J 2 bases; nucleotides not matched to a gene: 6. The germline V gene encodes CDR1 SGDLS and CDR2 YYNGEE. CDR3 coding DNA: TGTGCCAGCAGCGTACTGGGGGGGGAAACCTACGAGCAGTACTTC. Translating it yields CASSVLGGETYEQYF.

This chain joins TRBV27 and TRBJ2-1; no definite D call. This CDR3 comprises 12 residues. Trimming stripped 6 bases from V and 4 bases from J, with 7 bases between. From germline, CDR1 is MNHEY and CDR2 SMNVEV (reference sequence). CDR3 in amino acids: CASRKLYNEQFF. CDR3 sequence (DNA): TGTGCCAGCAGAAAATTATACAATGAGCAGTTCTTC.

This chain uses TRBV4-1 with TRBJ2-7; no definite D call. This CDR3 spans 17 amino acids. V lost 0 bases, J lost 0 bases, and 15 bases lay in between. Germline assignment: CDR1 MGHRA and CDR2 YSYEKL. The CDR3 loop reads CASSQEWSGADSYEQYF. CDR3 nucleotide sequence: TGCGCCAGCAGCCAAGAATGGTCAGGCGCCGACTCCTACGAGCAGTACTTC.

This chain uses TRBV6-6 with TRBJ1-3; no definite D call. Germline CDR1 MNHNY, CDR2 SVGAGI (reference sequence). The germline V and J ends were trimmed by 5 bases and 3 bases, with 11 bases remaining between them. The CDR3 is 14 residues long. CDR3 sequence: CASSPGVDGNTIYF. In DNA form, the CDR3 reads TGTGCCAGCAGTCCGGGAGTGGATGGAAACACCATATATTTT.

The chain carries TRBV6-5 and TRBJ2-1; D may be TRBD2 (7 bases). The CDR3 is 15 amino acids. The ends were cut back, 5 bases at V and 2 bases at J, with 13 bases in the middle. Germline lookup yields CDR1 MNHEY and CDR2 SVGAGI. CDR3 coding DNA: TGTGCCAGCAGTAAGGGGGGGGAACCCTACAATGAGCAGTTCTTC. Its translation: CASSKGGEPYNEQFF.

The chain recombines TRBV5-1 with TRBJ1-1; 9 bases agree with TRBD1. Germline V CDR1 and CDR2: SGHRS, YFSETQ. The CDR3 sequence is 14 residues long. V lost 4 bases and J lost 1; bases outside the gene matches: 2. The CDR3 region has the DNA TGCGCCAGCAGCGGGGACAGGGCGAACACTGAAGCTTTCTTT. Translated: CASSGDRANTEAFF.

The gene calls are TRBV5-1 and TRBJ1-1; TRBD1 matches 9 bases. Germline V gene data show CDR1 as SGHRS and CDR2 as YFSETQ. V lost 4 bases to trimming and J lost 3 bases; unmatched junction nucleotides: 10. The CDR3 is 16 residues long. CDR3: CASSQNRGQVYTEAFF. The CDR3 DNA is TGCGCCAGCAGCCAAAACAGGGGGCAAGTATACACTGAAGCTTTCTTT.

This sequence joins TRBV27 and TRBJ1-5, with 7 bases matching TRBD1. The J segment lost 3 bases and the V segment lost 4 bases, leaving 12 bases of the junction unmatched. Germline CDR1 MNHEY, CDR2 SMNVEV (reference sequence). The CDR3 length is 17 residues. This CDR3 reads CASSSTLTGEINQPQHF. CDR3 nucleotides: TGTGCCAGCAGTTCAACCTTAACAGGGGAGATCAATCAGCCCCAGCATTTT.

Written as DNA, the CDR3 is TGCGCCAGCAGCTTAGACAGGACCTTATCTTACAATGAGCAGTTCTTC. Translating gives CASSLDRTLSYNEQFF. The rearrangement uses TRBV5-1 and TRBJ2-1; TRBD1 is a possible D gene (6 bases). Germline V lookup: CDR1 SGHRS, CDR2 YFSETQ. This CDR3 is built from 16 residues. The germline V and J ends were trimmed by 2 bases and 4 bases, with 16 bases remaining between them. The full variable domain, completed using reference TRBV5-1 and TRBJ2-1, is KAGVTQTPRYLIKTRGQQVTLSCSPISGHRSVSWYQQTPGQGLQFLFEYFSETQRNKGNFPGRFSGRQFSNSRSEMNVSTLELGDSALYLCASSLDRTLSYNEQFFGPGTRLTVL.

This clone was detected only once. The chain uses TRBV6-2 or TRBV6-3 and TRBJ1-1; a weak D match, TRBD1 (6 bases). Germline V gene sequence: CDR1 MNHEY, CDR2 SVGEGT. This CDR3 has 16 amino acids. V lost 2 bases to trimming and J lost 4 bases, with 17 bases between them. The chain's CDR3 is CASSYEGAGVGTEAFF. The DNA for the CDR3 is TGTGCCAGCAGTTACGAAGGTGCAGGGGTTGGCACTGAAGCTTTCTTT.

The V call is TRBV24-1, the J call TRBJ1-2, with 9 bases fitting TRBD1. V lost 3 bases to trimming and J lost 7 bases; unmatched junction nucleotides: 2. CDR3 length equals 13 residues. Germline V gene sequence: CDR1 KGHDR, CDR2 SFDVKD. CDR3 coding DNA: TGTGCCACCAGTGATCGGACAGGGGTTGGCTACACCTTC. Encoded protein: CATSDRTGVGYTF.

This rearrangement joins TRBV9 to TRBJ2-1, with a possible D match to TRBD2 (6 bases). V was clipped by 0 bases and J by 7 bases, with 8 bases between them. The CDR3 extends over 13 amino acids. The germline CDR1 and CDR2 sequences are SGDLS and YYNGEE. DNA of the CDR3: TGTGCCAGCAGCGTAGGGGGGGAAAATGAGCAGTTCTTC. It specifies CASSVGGENEQFF.